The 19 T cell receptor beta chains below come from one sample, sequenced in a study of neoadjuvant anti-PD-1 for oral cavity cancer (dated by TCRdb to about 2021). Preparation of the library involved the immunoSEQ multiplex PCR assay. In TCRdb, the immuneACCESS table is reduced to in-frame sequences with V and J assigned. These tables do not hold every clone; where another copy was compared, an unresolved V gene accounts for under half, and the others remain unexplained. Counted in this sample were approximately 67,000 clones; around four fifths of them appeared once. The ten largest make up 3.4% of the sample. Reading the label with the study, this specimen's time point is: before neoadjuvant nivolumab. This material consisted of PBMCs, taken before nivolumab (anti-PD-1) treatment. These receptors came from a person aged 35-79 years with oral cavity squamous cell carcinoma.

The CDR3 sequence: CASSLVGGRLAEAFF. The CDR3 coding sequence is TGTGCCAGCAGCTTAGTGGGGGGGAGGTTGGCTGAAGCTTTCTTT. The rearrangement links TRBV7-2 to TRBJ1-1; possible D gene TRBD1, 5 bases. This CDR3 contains 15 residues. Germline CDR1 and CDR2: SGHTA and FQGNSA. V lost 1 base and J lost 6, with 15 bases in between.

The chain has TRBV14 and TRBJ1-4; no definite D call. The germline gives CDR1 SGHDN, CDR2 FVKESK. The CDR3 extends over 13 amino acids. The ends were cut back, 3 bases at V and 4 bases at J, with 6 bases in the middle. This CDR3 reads CASSHGHNEKLFF. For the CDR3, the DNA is TGTGCCAGCAGCCATGGGCATAATGAAAAACTGTTTTTT. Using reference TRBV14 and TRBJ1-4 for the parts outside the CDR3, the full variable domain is EAGVTQFPSHSVIEKGQTVTLRCDPISGHDNLYWYRRVMGKEIKFLLHFVKESKQDESGMPNNRFLAERTGGTYSTLKVQPAELEDSGVYFCASSHGHNEKLFFGSGTQLSVL.

The CDR3 sequence: CASRTGGGYSNQPQHF. The CDR3 region has the DNA TGTGCCAGCAGAACTGGGGGAGGCTATAGCAATCAGCCCCAGCATTTT. The chain carries TRBV28 and TRBJ1-5, with D perhaps matching TRBD1 (5 bases). V lost 6 bases and J 0 bases, leaving 15 bases between the germline ends. The CDR3 covers 16 residues. Germline-derived CDR1 and CDR2 are MDHEN and SYDVKM.

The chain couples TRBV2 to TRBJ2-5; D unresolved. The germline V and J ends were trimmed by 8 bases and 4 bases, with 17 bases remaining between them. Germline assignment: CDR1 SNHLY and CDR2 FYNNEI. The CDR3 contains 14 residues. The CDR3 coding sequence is TGTGCCAGCCTCTTTTCCTGGGCGCGAGAGACCCAGTACTTC. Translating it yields CASLFSWARETQYF. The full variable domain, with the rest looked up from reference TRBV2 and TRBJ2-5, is EPEVTQTPSHQVTQMGQEVILRCVPISNHLYFYWYRQILGQKVEFLVSFYNNEISEKSEIFDDQFSVERPDGSNFTLKIRSTKLEDSAMYFCASLFSWARETQYFGPGTRLLVL.

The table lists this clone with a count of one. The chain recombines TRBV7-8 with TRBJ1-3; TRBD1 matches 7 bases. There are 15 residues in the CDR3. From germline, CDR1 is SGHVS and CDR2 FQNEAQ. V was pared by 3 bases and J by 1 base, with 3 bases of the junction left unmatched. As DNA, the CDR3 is TGTGCCAGCAGCTTTATACAGGGGTCTGGAAACACCATATATTTT. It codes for CASSFIQGSGNTIYF. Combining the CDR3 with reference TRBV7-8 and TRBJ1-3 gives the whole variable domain GAGVSQSPRYKVAKRGQDVALRCDPISGHVSLFWYQQALGQGPEFLTYFQNEAQLDKSGLPSDRFFAERPEGSVSTLKIQRTQQEDSAVYLCASSFIQGSGNTIYFGEGSWLTVV.

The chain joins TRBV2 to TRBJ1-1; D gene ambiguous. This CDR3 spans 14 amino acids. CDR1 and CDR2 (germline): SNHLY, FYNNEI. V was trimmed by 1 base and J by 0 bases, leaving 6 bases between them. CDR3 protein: CASSEGIMNTEAFF. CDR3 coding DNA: TGTGCCAGCAGTGAAGGGATAATGAACACTGAAGCTTTCTTT. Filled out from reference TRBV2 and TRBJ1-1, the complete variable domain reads EPEVTQTPSHQVTQMGQEVILRCVPISNHLYFYWYRQILGQKVEFLVSFYNNEISEKSEIFDDQFSVERPDGSNFTLKIRSTKLEDSAMYFCASSEGIMNTEAFFGQGTRLTVV.

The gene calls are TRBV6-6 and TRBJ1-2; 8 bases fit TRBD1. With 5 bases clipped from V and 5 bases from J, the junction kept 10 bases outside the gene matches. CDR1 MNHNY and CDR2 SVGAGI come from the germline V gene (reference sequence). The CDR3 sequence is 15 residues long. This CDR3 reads CASSKPDRGVYGYTF. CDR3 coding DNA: TGTGCCAGCAGTAAACCAGACAGGGGAGTATATGGCTACACCTTC.

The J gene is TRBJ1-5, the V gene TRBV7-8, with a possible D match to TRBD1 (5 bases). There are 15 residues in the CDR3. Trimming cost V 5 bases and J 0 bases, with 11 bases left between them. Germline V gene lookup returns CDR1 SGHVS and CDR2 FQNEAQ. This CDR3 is CASSPGTASNQPQHF. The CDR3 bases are TGTGCCAGCAGCCCCGGGACCGCTAGCAATCAGCCCCAGCATTTT.

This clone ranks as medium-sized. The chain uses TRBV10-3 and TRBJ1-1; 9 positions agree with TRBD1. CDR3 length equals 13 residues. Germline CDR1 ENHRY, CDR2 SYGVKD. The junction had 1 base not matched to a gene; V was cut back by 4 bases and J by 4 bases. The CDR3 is CAISGGQGTEAFF. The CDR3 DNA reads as TGTGCCATCAGTGGGGGACAGGGCACTGAAGCTTTCTTT.

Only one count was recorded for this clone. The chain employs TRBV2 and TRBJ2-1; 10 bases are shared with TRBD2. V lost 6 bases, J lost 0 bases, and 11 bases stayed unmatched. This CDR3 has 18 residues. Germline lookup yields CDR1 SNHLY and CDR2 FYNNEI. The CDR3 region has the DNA TGTGCCAGCAGCCTGGGTAGCGGGGGGACATACTCCTACAATGAGCAGTTCTTC. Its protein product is CASSLGSGGTYSYNEQFF.

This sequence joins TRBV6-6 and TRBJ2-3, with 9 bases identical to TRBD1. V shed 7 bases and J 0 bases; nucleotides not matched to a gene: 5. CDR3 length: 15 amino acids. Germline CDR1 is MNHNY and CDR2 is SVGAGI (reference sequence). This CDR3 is CASNQQGASTDTQYF. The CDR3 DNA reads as TGTGCCAGCAATCAACAGGGGGCGAGCACAGATACGCAGTATTTT.

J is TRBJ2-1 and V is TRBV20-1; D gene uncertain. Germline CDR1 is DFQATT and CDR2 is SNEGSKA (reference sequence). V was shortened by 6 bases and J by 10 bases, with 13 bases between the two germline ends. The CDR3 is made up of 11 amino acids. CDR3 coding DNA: TGCAGTGCGATGGACGCCCGCGAGCAGTTCTTC. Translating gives CSAMDAREQFF.

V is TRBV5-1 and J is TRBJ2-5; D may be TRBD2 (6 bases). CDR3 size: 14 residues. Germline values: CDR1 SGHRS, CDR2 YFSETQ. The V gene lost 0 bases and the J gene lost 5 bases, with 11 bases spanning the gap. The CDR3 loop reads CASSLVGSEETQYF. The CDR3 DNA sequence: TGCGCCAGCAGCTTGGTCGGGAGTGAGGAGACCCAGTACTTC.

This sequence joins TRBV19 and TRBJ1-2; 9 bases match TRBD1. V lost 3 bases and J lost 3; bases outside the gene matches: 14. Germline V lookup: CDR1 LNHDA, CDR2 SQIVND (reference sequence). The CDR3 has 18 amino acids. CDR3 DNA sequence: TGTGCCAGTAGTATGGTCGGTGGGACAGGGAGACGAGACTATGGCTACACCTTC. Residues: CASSMVGGTGRRDYGYTF.

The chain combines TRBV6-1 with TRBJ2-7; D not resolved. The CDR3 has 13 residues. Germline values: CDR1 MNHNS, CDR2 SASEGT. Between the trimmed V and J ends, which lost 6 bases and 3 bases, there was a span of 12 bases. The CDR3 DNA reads TGTGCCAGCAGCGCTACTGGGCTCTACGAGCAGTACTTC. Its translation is CASSATGLYEQYF.

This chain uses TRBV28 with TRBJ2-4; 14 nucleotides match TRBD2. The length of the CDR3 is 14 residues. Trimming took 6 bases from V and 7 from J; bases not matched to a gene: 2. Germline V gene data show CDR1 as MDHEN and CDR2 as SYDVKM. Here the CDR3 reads CASSRTSGRNIQYF. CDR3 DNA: TGTGCCAGCAGCCGGACTAGCGGGAGGAACATTCAGTACTTC.

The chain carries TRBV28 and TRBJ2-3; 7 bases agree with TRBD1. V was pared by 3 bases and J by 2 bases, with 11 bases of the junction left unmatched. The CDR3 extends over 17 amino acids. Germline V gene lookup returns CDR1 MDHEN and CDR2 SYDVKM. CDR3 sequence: CASSFSWTGKTTDTQYF. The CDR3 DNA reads TGTGCCAGCAGTTTTTCCTGGACAGGTAAAACCACAGATACGCAGTATTTT.

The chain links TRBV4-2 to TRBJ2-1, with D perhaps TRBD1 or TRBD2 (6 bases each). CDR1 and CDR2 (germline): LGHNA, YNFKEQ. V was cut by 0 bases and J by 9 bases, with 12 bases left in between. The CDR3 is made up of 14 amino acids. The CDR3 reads CASSQETRGAEQFF. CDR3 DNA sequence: TGTGCCAGCAGCCAAGAAACAAGGGGGGCTGAGCAGTTCTTC.

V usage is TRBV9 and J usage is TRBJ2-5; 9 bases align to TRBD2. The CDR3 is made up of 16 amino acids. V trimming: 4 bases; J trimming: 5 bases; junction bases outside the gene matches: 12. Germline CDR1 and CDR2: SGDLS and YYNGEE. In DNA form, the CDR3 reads TGTGCCAGCAGCATTTTTGGACTAGCGTCGGTGGAGACCCAGTACTTC. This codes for CASSIFGLASVETQYF.